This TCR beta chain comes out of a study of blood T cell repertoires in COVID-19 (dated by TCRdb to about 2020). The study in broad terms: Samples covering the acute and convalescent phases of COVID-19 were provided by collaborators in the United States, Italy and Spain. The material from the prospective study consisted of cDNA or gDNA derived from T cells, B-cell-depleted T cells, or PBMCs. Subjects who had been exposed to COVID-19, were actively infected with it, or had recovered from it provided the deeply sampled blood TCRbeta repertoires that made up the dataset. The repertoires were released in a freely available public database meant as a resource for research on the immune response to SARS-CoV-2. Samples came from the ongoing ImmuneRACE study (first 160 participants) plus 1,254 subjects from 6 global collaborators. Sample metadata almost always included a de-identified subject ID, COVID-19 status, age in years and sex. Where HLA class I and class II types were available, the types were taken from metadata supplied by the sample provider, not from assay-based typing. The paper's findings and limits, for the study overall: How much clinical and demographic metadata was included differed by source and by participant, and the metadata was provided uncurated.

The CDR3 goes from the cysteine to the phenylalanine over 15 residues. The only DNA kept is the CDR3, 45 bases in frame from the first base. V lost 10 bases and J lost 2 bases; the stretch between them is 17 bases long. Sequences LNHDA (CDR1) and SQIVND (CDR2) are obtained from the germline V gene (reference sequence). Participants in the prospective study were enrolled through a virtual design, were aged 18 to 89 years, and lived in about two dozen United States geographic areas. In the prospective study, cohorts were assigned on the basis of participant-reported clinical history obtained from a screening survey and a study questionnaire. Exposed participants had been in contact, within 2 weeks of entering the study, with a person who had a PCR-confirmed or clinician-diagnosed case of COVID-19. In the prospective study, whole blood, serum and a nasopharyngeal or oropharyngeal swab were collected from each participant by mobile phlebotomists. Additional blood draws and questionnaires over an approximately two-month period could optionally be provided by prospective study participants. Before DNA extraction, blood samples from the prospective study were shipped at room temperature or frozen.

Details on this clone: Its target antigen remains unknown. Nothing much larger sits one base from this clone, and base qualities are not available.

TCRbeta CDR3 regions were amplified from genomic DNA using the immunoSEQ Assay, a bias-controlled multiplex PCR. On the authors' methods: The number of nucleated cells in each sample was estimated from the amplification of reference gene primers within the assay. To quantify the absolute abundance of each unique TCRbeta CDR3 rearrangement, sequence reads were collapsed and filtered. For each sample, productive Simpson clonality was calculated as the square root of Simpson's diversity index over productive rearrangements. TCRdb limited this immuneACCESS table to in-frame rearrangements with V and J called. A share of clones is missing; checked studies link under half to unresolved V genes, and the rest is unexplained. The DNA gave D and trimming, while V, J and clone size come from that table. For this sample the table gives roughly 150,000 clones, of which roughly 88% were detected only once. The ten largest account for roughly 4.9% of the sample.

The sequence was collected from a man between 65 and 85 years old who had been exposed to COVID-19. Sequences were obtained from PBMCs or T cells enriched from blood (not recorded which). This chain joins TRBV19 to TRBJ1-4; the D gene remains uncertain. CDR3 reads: CATSPSPRTNEKLFF. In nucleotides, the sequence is TGTGCCACCTCACCATCCCCACGGACTAATGAAAAACTGTTTTTT.